The 15 T cell receptor beta chains listed next were all sequenced from one sample in a study of T cell responses to AZD1222 COVID-19 vaccine. Generated by immunoSEQ multiplex PCR, the TCRdb table keeps only in-frame clones and is missing some. Among 150,000 or so clones listed, 90% to 95% were seen once. Sequencing was performed on peripheral blood, taken on day 0 of AZD1222 vaccination. Receptor source: an adult in good health.

V is TRBV13 and J is TRBJ2-7; 10 bases map to TRBD1. Germline V gives CDR1 PRHDT, CDR2 FYEKMQ (reference sequence). Trimming took 5 bases from V and 0 from J; bases not matched to a gene: 4. CDR3 length equals 15 residues. CDR3 loop: CASSDRDRGSYEQYF. The CDR3 DNA reads as TGTGCCAGCAGCGACCGGGACAGGGGCTCCTACGAGCAGTACTTC.

V usage is TRBV5-1 and J usage is TRBJ2-3, with TRBD1 as a possible D gene (6 bases). CDR1 and CDR2 (germline): SGHRS, YFSETQ. The V and J ends lost 2 bases and 5 bases respectively, with 21 bases between them. The CDR3 loop spans 17 amino acids. CDR3 DNA: TGCGCCAGCAGCTTCAACATACGGGACACCGTGGAAGATACGCAGTATTTT. Its protein is CASSFNIRDTVEDTQYF.

J is TRBJ1-1 and V is TRBV5-1; D unclear. Per the germline V gene, CDR1 is SGHRS and CDR2 is YFSETQ. V gave up 0 bases and J gave up 1 base, with 7 bases separating them. The CDR3 covers 14 residues. The CDR3 sequence is CASSLVQTNTEAFF. CDR3 DNA: TGCGCCAGCAGCTTGGTACAGACGAACACTGAAGCTTTCTTT. Filled out from reference TRBV5-1 and TRBJ1-1, the complete variable domain reads KAGVTQTPRYLIKTRGQQVTLSCSPISGHRSVSWYQQTPGQGLQFLFEYFSETQRNKGNFPGRFSGRQFSNSRSEMNVSTLELGDSALYLCASSLVQTNTEAFFGQGTRLTVV.

The V and J genes are TRBV7-2 and TRBJ2-1; TRBD2 aligns across 7 bases. CDR1 is SGHTA and CDR2 is FQGNSA in the germline V gene. Trimming cost V 1 base and J 0 bases; bases outside gene matches: 12. CDR3 length: 19 amino acids. The CDR3, as DNA: TGTGCCAGCAGCTTAGTCGCGGCGGGGGACTGGAGCTCCTACAATGAGCAGTTCTTC. It yields the protein CASSLVAAGDWSSYNEQFF.

This sequence joins TRBV7-2 and TRBJ2-7; 7 bases align to TRBD1. Germline CDR1 reads SGHTA; CDR2 reads FQGNSA. The V and J ends lost 4 bases and 3 bases, in that order; junction bases with no gene match: 12. This CDR3 contains 16 residues. The chain's CDR3 is CASSSTGTASYYEQYF. The CDR3 nucleotides read TGTGCCAGCAGCTCAACAGGGACAGCCTCCTACTACGAGCAGTACTTC.

In its sample, this clone was seen once. The chain has TRBV7-3 and TRBJ1-1; no clear D gene. V lost 2 bases to trimming and J lost 2 bases, with 12 bases between them. CDR1 is SGHTA, CDR2 FQGTGA, per germline. The CDR3 sequence is 15 residues long. The CDR3 DNA sequence: TGTGCCAGCAGCTTATCGCCGGTGATAAACACTGAAGCTTTCTTT. Protein product: CASSLSPVINTEAFF.

The chain links TRBV29-1 to TRBJ2-7; 9 nucleotides line up with TRBD2. The ends lost 4 bases at V and 2 bases at J; junction bases unmatched: 9. The germline V gene has CDR1 SQVTM and CDR2 ANQGSEA. The CDR3 has 15 residues. The CDR3: CSVVGGGGRAYEQYF. CDR3 DNA: TGCAGCGTTGTAGGAGGGGGCGGGAGGGCCTACGAGCAGTACTTC.

Details on this clone: Other DNA variants within this sample encode the same CDR3. The rearrangement uses TRBV5-1 and TRBJ2-6; TRBD1 aligns across 7 bases. The CDR3 sequence is 18 residues long. Per the germline V gene, CDR1 is SGHRS and CDR2 is YFSETQ. V trimming: 7 bases; J trimming: 0 bases; junction bases outside the gene matches: 13. The CDR3 DNA is TGCGCCAGCGGCCCGGTAGGACAGGATAGCTCTGGGGCCAACGTCCTGACTTTC. This encodes CASGPVGQDSSGANVLTF.

This sequence joins TRBV7-2 and TRBJ1-1, with D hard to call. Germline CDR1 reads SGHTA; CDR2 reads FQGNSA. CDR3 length equals 15 residues. V lost 2 bases and J 0 bases, leaving 10 bases between the germline ends. This CDR3 is CASSLNPGMNTEAFF. The CDR3, as DNA: TGTGCCAGCAGCTTAAATCCAGGCATGAACACTGAAGCTTTCTTT.

The chain carries TRBV28 and TRBJ1-1; TRBD1 might be the D (6 bases). The germline V and J ends were trimmed by 5 bases and 9 bases, with 16 bases remaining between them. Germline V gene sequence: CDR1 MDHEN, CDR2 SYDVKM. The CDR3 runs to 13 residues. The CDR3 nucleotides are TGTGCCAGCAGTCTCGGGCAGGGGAAGAAAGCTTTCTTT. It encodes CASSLGQGKKAFF. Supplemented by reference TRBV28 and TRBJ1-1, the full variable domain reads DVKVTQSSRYLVKRTGEKVFLECVQDMDHENMFWYRQDPGLGLRLIYFSYDVKMKEKGDIPEGYSVSREKKERFSLILESASTNQTSMYLCASSLGQGKKAFFGQGTRLTVV.

The rearrangement uses TRBV28 and TRBJ2-7; no clear D. Trimming took 2 bases from V and 1 from J, leaving 15 bases between them. Germline CDR1 reads MDHEN; CDR2 reads SYDVKM. This CDR3 is built from 16 residues. The CDR3: CASSLDVTEPSYEQYF. Written as DNA, the CDR3 is TGTGCCAGCAGTTTAGATGTTACAGAACCTTCCTACGAGCAGTACTTC.

The rearrangement links TRBV19 to TRBJ2-7, with D possibly being TRBD2 (6 bases). Germline V CDR1 and CDR2: LNHDA, SQIVND (reference sequence). The ends were cut back, 6 bases at V and 3 bases at J, with 6 bases in the middle. This CDR3 is 11 amino acids long. The CDR3 region is CASSGSYEQYF. The CDR3 nucleotides are TGTGCCAGTAGCGGGAGCTACGAGCAGTACTTC.

The J gene is TRBJ1-2, the V gene TRBV5-4, with TRBD1 identical over 7 bases. Germline CDR1 is SGHNT and CDR2 is YYREEE (reference sequence). The CDR3 runs 15 residues. After removal of 5 bases from V and 8 bases from J, the junction contained 15 bases not matched to a gene. The DNA of the CDR3 is TGTGCCAGCAGTTCCCCCCCCAGCGACAGGGAAGGCTACACCTTC. Translated, it gives CASSSPPSDREGYTF. The full variable domain, in which reference TRBV5-4 and TRBJ1-2 provide the parts outside the CDR3, is ETGVTQSPTHLIKTRGQQVTLRCSSQSGHNTVSWYQQALGQGPQFIFQYYREEENGRGNFPPRFSGLQFPNYSSELNVNALELDDSALYLCASSSPPSDREGYTFGSGTRLTVV.

This clone was observed a single time. This chain links TRBV11-2 with TRBJ1-4; D not resolved. Germline V lookup: CDR1 SGHAT, CDR2 FQNNGV. The V end lost 4 bases, the J end lost 9 bases, and 6 bases lay between the germline ends. CDR3 length: 11 residues. In DNA form, the CDR3 reads TGTGCCAGCAGCTCTACACAAAAACTGTTTTTT. Translated, it gives CASSSTQKLFF.

A few counts support this clone. The chain recombines TRBV4-3 with TRBJ1-1, with 9 positions matching TRBD1. From germline, CDR1 is LGHNA and CDR2 YSLEER. There are 16 residues in the CDR3. Losses at the gene ends were 4 bases for V and 5 bases for J; bases not matched to a gene: 11. The CDR3 region has the DNA TGCGCCAGCAGCCGTGGCCCGGGACAGGGAGGAACTGAAGCTTTCTTT. This codes for CASSRGPGQGGTEAFF.